The entry below describes one T cell receptor beta chain. Its antigen remains unidentified. The data stem from a study of shared clonotypes between healthy human individuals. Overall study findings and caveats: Sequencing of the sorted subsets was shown by rarefaction to be incomplete despite large depth.

Germline lookup yields CDR1 LNHDA and CDR2 SQIVND (reference sequence). This CDR3 region has 13 residues. V lost 5 bases, J lost 0 bases, and 7 bases lay in between. The repertoire was sequenced with immunoSEQ multiplex PCR; TCRdb's copy has only in-frame clones and lacks some. The sample carries approximately 500,000 clones, almost 97% recorded once. The clonotype originates from a woman aged 25 to 45 in good health. The chain links TRBV19 to TRBJ1-1; D gene ambiguous. Sequencing was done on a sample of naive CD4+ T cells sorted from blood. Subset described: CD45RA+ positively selected. Here the CDR3 reads CASSPDLNTEAFF. The CDR3 nucleotides are TGTGCCAGTAGTCCGGACTTGAACACTGAAGCTTTCTTT.